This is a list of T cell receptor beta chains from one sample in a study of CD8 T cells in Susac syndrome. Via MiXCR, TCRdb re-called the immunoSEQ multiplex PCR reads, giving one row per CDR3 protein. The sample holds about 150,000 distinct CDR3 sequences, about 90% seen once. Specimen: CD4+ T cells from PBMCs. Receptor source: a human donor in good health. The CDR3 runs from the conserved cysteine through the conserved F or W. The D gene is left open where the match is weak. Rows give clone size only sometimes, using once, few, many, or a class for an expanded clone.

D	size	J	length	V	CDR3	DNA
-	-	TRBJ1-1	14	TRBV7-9	CASSLDPLNTEAFF	TGTGCCAGCAGCTTAGACCCACTGAACACTGAAGCTTTCTTT
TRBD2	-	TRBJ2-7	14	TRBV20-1	CSAQRGVGMGEQYF	TGCAGTGCCCAACGGGGGGTAGGAATGGGCGAGCAGTACTTC
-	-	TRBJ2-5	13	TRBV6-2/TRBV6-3	CASVGGNQETQYF	TGTGCCAGCGTCGGCGGCAACCAAGAGACCCAGTACTTC
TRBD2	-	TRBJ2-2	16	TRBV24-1	CATSDRLAGETGELFF	TGTGCCACCAGTGATCGACTAGCGGGAGAAACCGGGGAGCTGTTTTTT
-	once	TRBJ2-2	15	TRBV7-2	CASSPWTANTGELFF	TGTGCCAGCAGCCCCTGGACAGCTAACACCGGGGAGCTGTTTTTT
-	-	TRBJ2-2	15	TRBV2	CASSENPANTGELFF	TGTGCCAGCAGTGAAAACCCAGCCAACACCGGGGAGCTGTTTTTT
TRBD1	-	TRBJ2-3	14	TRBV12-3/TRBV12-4	CASSPTGVANTQYF	TGTGCCAGCAGTCCGACAGGGGTGGCGAATACGCAGTATTTT
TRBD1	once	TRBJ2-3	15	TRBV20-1	CSAPEGAGPTDTQYF	TGCAGTGCCCCCGAGGGGGCTGGTCCCACAGATACGCAGTATTTT
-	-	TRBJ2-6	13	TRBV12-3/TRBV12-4	CASSLIGANVLTF	TGTGCCAGCAGTTTAATAGGGGCCAACGTCCTGACTTTC
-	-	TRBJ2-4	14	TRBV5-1	CASAEVARGNIQYF	TGCGCCAGCGCCGAGGTCGCTCGGGGAAACATTCAGTACTTC
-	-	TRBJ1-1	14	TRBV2	CASSELGRNTEAFF	TGTGCCAGCAGTGAACTGGGACGGAACACTGAAGCTTTCTTT
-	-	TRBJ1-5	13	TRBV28	CASSLYRNQPQHF	TGTGCCAGCAGTTTATACCGCAATCAGCCCCAGCATTTT
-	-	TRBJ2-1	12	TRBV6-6	CASSREHNEQFF	TGTGCCAGCAGTCGGGAGCACAATGAGCAGTTCTTC
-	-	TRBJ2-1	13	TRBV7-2	CASSLAKSYGGFF	TGTGCCAGCAGCTTAGCGAAGAGCTATGGGGGGTTCTTC
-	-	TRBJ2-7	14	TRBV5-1	CASSPQGGANEQYF	TGCGCCAGCAGCCCCCAGGGGGGGGCGAACGAGCAGTACTTC
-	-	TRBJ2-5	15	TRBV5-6	CASSLAAGAGETQYF	TGTGCCAGCAGCTTGGCCGCAGGGGCTGGAGAGACCCAGTACTTC
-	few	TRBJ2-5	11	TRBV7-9	CASSFGETQYF	TGTGCCAGCAGCTTTGGGGAGACCCAGTACTTC
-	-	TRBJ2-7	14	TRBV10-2	CATLQTGGSYEQYF	TGCGCCACCCTACAGACAGGTGGCTCCTACGAGCAGTACTTC
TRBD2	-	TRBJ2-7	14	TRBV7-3	CASSLMGGAYEQYF	TGTGCCAGCAGCTTAATGGGGGGGGCCTACGAGCAGTACTTC
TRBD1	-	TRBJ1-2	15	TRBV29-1	CSVVPWTGVLNGYTF	TGCAGCGTTGTTCCGTGGACAGGGGTTTTGAACGGCTACACCTTC
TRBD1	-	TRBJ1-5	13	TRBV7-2	CASSSDRGEPQHF	TGTGCCAGCAGCTCGGACAGGGGCGAGCCCCAGCATTTT
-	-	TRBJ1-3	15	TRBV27	CASSLSPGAGNTIYF	TGTGCCAGCAGTTTATCGCCAGGTGCTGGAAACACCATATATTTT
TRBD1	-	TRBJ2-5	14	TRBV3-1	CASSRGTGRETQYF	TGTGCCAGCAGCCGTGGGACAGGGAGAGAGACCCAGTACTTC
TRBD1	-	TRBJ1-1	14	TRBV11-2	CASSLNRGSAEAFF	TGTGCCAGCAGCCTAAACAGGGGTTCGGCTGAAGCTTTCTTT
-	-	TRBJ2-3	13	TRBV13	CASSLIGTDTQYF	TGTGCCAGCAGCTTAATTGGTACAGATACGCAGTATTTT
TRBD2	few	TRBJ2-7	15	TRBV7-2	CASSLFSRGGHEQYF	TGTGCCAGCAGCTTGTTTTCGCGGGGGGGCCACGAGCAGTACTTC
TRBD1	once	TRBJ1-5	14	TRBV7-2	CASSPGQGSLPQHF	TGTGCCAGCAGCCCCGGACAGGGTAGTCTGCCCCAGCATTTT
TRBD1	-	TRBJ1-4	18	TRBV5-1	CASSRTGPTIRTNEKLFF	TGCGCCAGCAGCCGGACAGGCCCCACCATCAGGACTAATGAAAAACTGTTTTTT
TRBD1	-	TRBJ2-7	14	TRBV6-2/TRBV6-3	CASRETGSNYEQYF	TGTGCCAGCAGAGAGACAGGGTCCAACTACGAGCAGTACTTC
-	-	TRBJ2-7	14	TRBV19	CASSIQDGPYEQYF	TGTGCCAGTAGTATTCAGGATGGACCCTACGAGCAGTACTTC
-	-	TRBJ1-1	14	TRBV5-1	CASSPQALNTEAFF	TGCGCCAGCAGCCCCCAAGCCTTGAACACTGAAGCTTTCTTT
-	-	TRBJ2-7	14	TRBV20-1	CSARDQRARDEQYF	TGCAGTGCTAGAGATCAGAGGGCCCGGGACGAGCAGTACTTC
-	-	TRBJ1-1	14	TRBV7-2	CASSLWSTNTEAFF	TGTGCCAGCAGCTTATGGTCGACGAACACTGAAGCTTTCTTT
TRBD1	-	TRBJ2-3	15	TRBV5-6	CASSWETGVGDTQYF	TGTGCCAGCAGCTGGGAGACAGGGGTGGGAGATACGCAGTATTTT
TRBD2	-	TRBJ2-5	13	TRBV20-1	CSARLAGVETQYF	TGCAGTGCTAGACTAGCGGGAGTAGAGACCCAGTACTTC
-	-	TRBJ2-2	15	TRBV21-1	CASSRGAVNTGELFF	TGTGCCAGCAGCCGCGGGGCGGTCAACACCGGGGAGCTGTTTTTT
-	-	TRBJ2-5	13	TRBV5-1	CASGPSPEETQYF	TGCGCCAGCGGCCCGAGCCCCGAAGAGACCCAGTACTTC
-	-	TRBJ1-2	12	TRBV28	CASSLQGQGYTF	TGTGCCAGCAGTTTACAGGGGCAGGGCTACACCTTC
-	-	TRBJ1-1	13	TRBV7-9	CASSYTPNTEAFF	TGTGCCAGCAGCTATACACCGAACACTGAAGCTTTCTTT
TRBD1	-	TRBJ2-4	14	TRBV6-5	CASSPPGQKNIQYF	TGTGCCAGCAGCCCCCCGGGACAGAAAAACATTCAGTACTTC
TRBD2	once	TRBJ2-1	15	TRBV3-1	CASSQASGVYNEQFF	TGTGCCAGCAGCCAAGCTAGCGGGGTCTACAATGAGCAGTTCTTC
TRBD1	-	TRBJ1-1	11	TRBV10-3	CATQGYAEAFF	TGTGCCACACAGGGGTACGCTGAAGCTTTCTTT
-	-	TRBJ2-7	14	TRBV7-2	CASSLGPTGLEQYF	TGTGCCAGCAGCTTAGGACCTACGGGCCTCGAGCAGTACTTC
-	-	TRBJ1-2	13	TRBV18	CASSSDPNYGYTF	TGTGCCAGCTCGAGCGACCCCAACTATGGCTACACCTTC
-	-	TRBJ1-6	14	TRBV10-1	CASSERQIGSPLHF	TGCGCCAGCAGTGAGAGACAGATCGGTTCACCCCTCCACTTT
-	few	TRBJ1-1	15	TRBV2	CASSAQRAGTTEAFF	TGTGCCAGCAGCGCCCAACGAGCAGGGACGACTGAAGCTTTTTTT
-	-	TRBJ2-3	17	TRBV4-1	CASSQTRASYSTDTQYF	TGCGCCAGCAGCCAGACACGGGCTAGCTATAGCACAGATACGCAGTATTTT
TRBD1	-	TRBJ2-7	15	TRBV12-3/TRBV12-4	CASSQGQGIAYEQYF	TGTGCCAGCAGTCAGGGACAGGGGATAGCCTACGAGCAGTACTTC